The present T cell receptor beta chain was sequenced within a study of CD8 T cells in Susac syndrome. On this clonotype: The antigen is undetermined.

An input of roughly 0.5 to 1 ug of RNA was subjected to reverse transcription using random hexamers. TCRdb fed the immunoSEQ multiplex PCR reads into MiXCR, producing one record per CDR3 protein. The data hold roughly 200,000 distinct CDR3 sequences, with roughly nine tenths observed a single time. Findings and limits, study-wide: That the number of individuals in its TCR sequencing and HLA analysis was relatively small was acknowledged by the study.

The CDR3 runs to 15 residues. V lost 6 bases and J lost 7; bases outside the gene matches: 8. The germline CDR1 and CDR2 sequences are MNHNS and SASEGT. This receptor was obtained from a human donor with Susac syndrome. Sequencing was carried out using CD4+ T cells from PBMCs. The chain has TRBV6-1 and TRBJ2-1, with 11 bases that match TRBD1. CDR3 DNA: TGTGCCAGCAGGGGACAGGGGGTACTTTGGAATGAGCAGTTCTTC. It yields the protein CASRGQGVLWNEQFF.